These 5 T cell receptor beta chains were all obtained from the same sample, sequenced in a study of identical twins. TCRdb itself ran the 5' RACE reads through MiXCR, one entry per CDR3 protein. The sample has roughly 260,000 distinct CDR3 sequences; about 14% are singletons. Sample: memory (CD45RO+) T cells sorted from blood. All receptors derive from a woman aged 18-30 years in good health.

V and J are TRBV29-1 and TRBJ2-5; 7 bases fit TRBD2. The CDR3 has 11 amino acids. The V segment lost 6 bases and the J segment 4 bases; nucleotides outside the gene matches: 2. Germline V gene lookup returns CDR1 SQVTM and CDR2 ANQGSEA. DNA for the CDR3: TGCAGCGTAGTAGCGGGAGAGACCCAGTACTTC. It encodes CSVVAGETQYF.

This clonotype was detected a few times. V is TRBV7-2 and J is TRBJ1-1; D ambiguous. V dropped 5 bases and J dropped 3 bases, with 13 bases sitting between them. The CDR3 covers 14 residues. Germline V gives CDR1 SGHTA, CDR2 FQGNSA. The CDR3 DNA is TGTGCCAGCAGCGGAGGGCAGTTGGACACTGAAGCTTTCTTT. This sequence encodes CASSGGQLDTEAFF.

This clonotype was observed many times. V is TRBV5-1 and J is TRBJ2-4; 7 nucleotides align to TRBD2. The CDR3 sequence is 15 residues long. The J segment lost 5 bases and the V segment lost 0 bases, leaving 5 bases of the junction unmatched. CDR1 is SGHRS and CDR2 is YFSETQ in the germline V gene. The CDR3 here is CASSLVASGENIQYF. CDR3 nucleotides: TGCGCCAGCAGCTTGGTGGCTAGCGGAGAAAACATTCAGTACTTC.

The V gene is TRBV4-2, the J gene TRBJ2-2, with 8 bases identical to TRBD1. This CDR3 region has 15 residues. V lost 4 bases and J lost 7; bases outside the gene matches: 8. Germline loops: CDR1 LGHNA, CDR2 YNFKEQ. CDR3 DNA: TGTGCCAGCAGCCCCGGACAGGGTACCATCGGGGAGCTGTTTTTT. Its translation is CASSPGQGTIGELFF.

This clonotype was counted many times. The rearrangement uses TRBV7-8 and TRBJ1-5; D gene uncertain. CDR1 is SGHVS and CDR2 is FQNEAQ in the germline V gene. CDR3 length: 13 residues. Trimming cost V 1 base and J 7 bases, with 8 bases left between them. CDR3 in amino acids: CASSLGFNQPQHF. The CDR3 region has the DNA TGTGCCAGCAGCTTAGGGTTTAACCAGCCCCAGCATTTT.